The 25 T cell receptor beta chains below all came from one sample that was sequenced in a study of CD4 T cells in relation to SARS-CoV-2 and coronaviruses. The antigens for these receptors are not known. The protocol was immunoSEQ multiplex PCR, while the TCRdb copy is restricted to in-frame clones and leaves out a portion. This table holds 20,000 to 25,000 clones, about 66% found once. The unexposed donors gave CD4+ T cells in about 2010-2019, prior to COVID-19. After roughly ten days of culture, CD4+ T cells were isolated. The sequencing input was CD4+ T cells from PBMCs, cultured in vitro. The receptors stem from a human donor in good health.

J is TRBJ2-7 and V is TRBV6-7; 8 bases align to TRBD1. TRBV6-7 is an ORF, with its function uncertain. Trimming cost V 7 bases and J 1 base; bases outside gene matches: 6. The CDR3 is made up of 14 amino acids. The CDR3 here is CASKYGTGSYEQYF. CDR3 nucleotide sequence: TGTGCCAGCAAATACGGGACAGGTTCCTACGAGCAGTACTTC.

The J gene is TRBJ2-6, the V gene TRBV7-3, with D unclear. This CDR3 comprises 13 residues. The ends were cut back, 5 bases at V and 0 bases at J, with 2 bases in the middle. CDR1 and CDR2 (germline): SGHTA, FQGTGA. CDR3 sequence: CASSDSGANVLTF. The DNA for the CDR3 is TGTGCCAGCAGCGACTCTGGGGCCAACGTCCTGACTTTC.

V gene TRBV12-1 combines with J gene TRBJ1-4; TRBD1 reflects the table's D call only, with no check against the DNA. TRBV12-1 is given as a pseudogene. CDR3 length equals 14 residues. This chain's CDR3 is CANSQGGANEKLFF. The CDR3, as DNA: TGTGCCAACTCCCAGGGGGGAGCTAATGAAAAACTGTTTTTT.

This clone was counted between two and nine times. The V gene is TRBV2, the J gene TRBJ1-2; perhaps TRBD1 as D (5 bases). The CDR3 is 14 residues long. Germline V CDR1 and CDR2: SNHLY, FYNNEI. The V end was cut by 6 bases, the J end by 0 bases, with 11 bases between. Here the CDR3 reads CASRRGAANYGYTF. CDR3 in DNA: TGTGCCAGCAGGAGAGGGGCAGCTAACTATGGCTACACCTTC.

This clone appeared once. The chain links TRBV5-1 to TRBJ1-1; D may be TRBD1 (6 bases). Germline values: CDR1 SGHRS, CDR2 YFSETQ. Trimming removed 4 bases from V and 5 bases from J, with 15 bases in between. The CDR3 length is 14 residues. The CDR3 DNA is TGCGCCAGCAGCCCCCGAACAGGGCAAACTGAAGCTTTCTTT. It is translated as CASSPRTGQTEAFF. Supplemented by reference TRBV5-1 and TRBJ1-1, the full variable domain reads KAGVTQTPRYLIKTRGQQVTLSCSPISGHRSVSWYQQTPGQGLQFLFEYFSETQRNKGNFPGRFSGRQFSNSRSEMNVSTLELGDSALYLCASSPRTGQTEAFFGQGTRLTVV.

The CDR3 protein is CAWRELSYEQYF. As DNA, the CDR3 is TGTGCCTGGAGGGAGCTTAGTTACGAGCAGTACTTC. The gene calls are TRBV30 and TRBJ2-7; no clear D. This CDR3 is 12 amino acids long. The germline V gene has CDR1 GTSNPN and CDR2 SVGIG (reference sequence). Trimming cost V 3 bases and J 4 bases, with 10 bases left between them.

V usage is TRBV6-5 and J usage is TRBJ2-5; maybe TRBD1 (6 bases). This CDR3 has 13 amino acids. The germline V gene has CDR1 MNHEY and CDR2 SVGAGI. V dropped 6 bases and J dropped 4 bases, with 12 bases sitting between them. In nucleotides, the CDR3 is TGTGCCAGCAGGGGTACAGGGAGAGAGACCCAGTACTTC. It codes for CASRGTGRETQYF.

The genes are TRBV5-4 and TRBJ2-1; D uncertain. V lost 4 bases to trimming and J lost 7 bases, with 18 bases between them. Germline CDR1 reads SGHNT; CDR2 reads YYREEE (reference sequence). The CDR3 is made up of 15 amino acids. This CDR3 is CASSRHQIDWNEQFF. The CDR3 DNA reads TGTGCCAGCAGCCGACATCAGATTGACTGGAATGAGCAGTTCTTC.

This chain links TRBV29-1 with TRBJ1-1; maybe TRBD1 (5 bases). The length of the CDR3 is 13 residues. Germline CDR1 is SQVTM and CDR2 is ANQGSEA. The germline V and J ends were trimmed by 0 bases and 5 bases, with 10 bases remaining between them. This chain's CDR3 is CSVEEGVRTEAFF. The CDR3 nucleotides read TGCAGCGTTGAAGAGGGGGTAAGGACTGAAGCTTTCTTT.

The genes are TRBV27 and TRBJ1-2, with 9 nucleotides matching TRBD1. The CDR3 contains 13 residues. In germline, CDR1 is MNHEY, CDR2 SMNVEV (reference sequence). Germline trimming cut 5 bases from V and 6 bases from J; bases unmatched to any gene: 4. Here the CDR3 reads CASSITGGDGYTF. CDR3 DNA: TGTGCCAGCAGTATCACAGGGGGCGATGGCTACACCTTC.

CDR3 in DNA: TGTGCCAGCAGCCAAGCATTGGGACAGGGGAAGGACAATGAGCAGTTCTTC. It translates to CASSQALGQGKDNEQFF. The chain combines TRBV4-2 with TRBJ2-1; 10 positions match TRBD1. The CDR3 contains 17 residues. With V trimmed by 1 base and J by 5 bases, 8 bases remained unmatched. The germline CDR1 and CDR2 sequences are LGHNA and YNFKEQ.

This rearrangement joins TRBV2 to TRBJ2-1; TRBD1 agrees at 8 bases. The CDR3 sequence is 19 residues long. V was pared by 3 bases and J by 0 bases, with 13 bases of the junction left unmatched. CDR1 is SNHLY and CDR2 is FYNNEI in the germline V gene. CDR3 loop: CASSEVTGGFFSSYNEQFF. The CDR3 DNA sequence: TGTGCCAGCAGTGAGGTAACAGGGGGTTTCTTCAGCTCCTACAATGAGCAGTTCTTC.

This chain joins TRBV5-4 and TRBJ2-7; D may match TRBD1 or TRBD2 (7 bases each). CDR1 and CDR2 (germline): SGHNT, YYREEE (reference sequence). The CDR3 totals 14 residues. Between the trimmed V and J ends, which lost 3 bases and 2 bases, there was a span of 12 bases. The CDR3 region is CASSSGGQTYEQYF. CDR3 nucleotide sequence: TGTGCCAGCAGCTCGGGGGGACAGACCTACGAGCAGTACTTC.

This clone was observed a handful of times. The V gene is TRBV19, the J gene TRBJ2-2, with no clear D. CDR1 and CDR2 (germline): LNHDA, SQIVND (reference sequence). Trimming pared 7 bases from V and 3 bases from J, leaving 3 bases between. CDR3 length equals 11 residues. The CDR3 DNA sequence: TGTGCCAGTACCGACACCGGGGAGCTGTTTTTT. It translates to CASTDTGELFF.

This clone has more than one count but fewer than ten. V and J are TRBV6-5 and TRBJ1-1; 11 bases align to TRBD1. J was trimmed by 1 base and V by 4 bases; bases with no gene match: 2. The CDR3 has 15 amino acids. Germline assignment: CDR1 MNHEY and CDR2 SVGAGI. The DNA of the CDR3 is TGTGCCAGCAGTTTAGGACAGGGGGCGAACACTGAAGCTTTCTTT. It codes for CASSLGQGANTEAFF.

The J gene is TRBJ2-4, the V gene TRBV6-2 or TRBV6-3; perhaps D is TRBD1 or TRBD2 (6 bases each). CDR3 length equals 15 residues. Trimming cost V 2 bases and J 4 bases, with 12 bases left between them. In germline, CDR1 is MNHEY, CDR2 SVGEGT. This CDR3 is CASSYQTGGKNIQYF. The CDR3 coding sequence is TGTGCCAGCAGTTACCAGACAGGAGGGAAAAACATTCAGTACTTC.

The chain carries TRBV5-4 and TRBJ2-5; maybe TRBD2 (5 bases). The CDR3 totals 14 residues. Germline values: CDR1 SGHNT, CDR2 YYREEE (reference sequence). V shed 1 base and J shed 2 bases, with 9 bases lying between them. The CDR3 region has the DNA TGTGCCAGCAGCTTGCCGTCGGGGCAAGAGACCCAGTACTTC. Its translation: CASSLPSGQETQYF. Looking up the rest from reference TRBV5-4 and TRBJ2-5 gives the full variable domain: ETGVTQSPTHLIKTRGQQVTLRCSSQSGHNTVSWYQQALGQGPQFIFQYYREEENGRGNFPPRFSGLQFPNYSSELNVNALELDDSALYLCASSLPSGQETQYFGPGTRLLVL.

The genes are TRBV5-8 and TRBJ2-5; perhaps TRBD2 as D (6 bases). This CDR3 is built from 14 residues. Germline lookup yields CDR1 SGHTS and CDR2 YDEGEE. Deletions cut 3 bases from V and 0 bases from J, with 9 bases between. CDR3 DNA: TGTGCCAGCAGCTCCGGGACTCACCAAGAGACCCAGTACTTC. Amino acids: CASSSGTHQETQYF.

This rearrangement joins TRBV5-6 to TRBJ2-3; the match to TRBD2 covers 12 bases. J gave up 3 bases and V 4 bases, and 3 bases lay outside the gene matches. The length of the CDR3 is 15 residues. Germline values: CDR1 SGHDT, CDR2 YYEEEE. CDR3: CASSTLAGGTDTQYF. The CDR3 DNA reads TGTGCCAGCAGCACGCTAGCGGGAGGGACAGATACGCAGTATTTT. Combining the CDR3 with reference TRBV5-6 and TRBJ2-3 gives the whole variable domain DAGVTQSPTHLIKTRGQQVTLRCSPKSGHDTVSWYQQALGQGPQFIFQYYEEEERQRGNFPDRFSGHQFPNYSSELNVNALLLGDSALYLCASSTLAGGTDTQYFGPGTRLTVL.

The V call is TRBV28, the J call TRBJ2-7; D perhaps matches TRBD2 (5 bases). The CDR3 consists of 13 residues. Germline V gives CDR1 MDHEN, CDR2 SYDVKM. V gave up 4 bases and J gave up 6 bases, with 13 bases separating them. CDR3 sequence reads: CASSSPGKGEQYF. The CDR3 bases are TGTGCCAGCAGTTCCCCGGGAAAGGGCGAGCAGTACTTC.

The V and J genes are TRBV7-9 and TRBJ2-3, with D possibly being TRBD1 (5 bases). V dropped 8 bases and J dropped 0 bases, with 21 bases sitting between them. This CDR3 is built from 17 residues. Germline V lookup: CDR1 SEHNR, CDR2 FQNEAQ (reference sequence). The CDR3 protein is CASLPRGLRGSTDTQYF. CDR3 coding DNA: TGTGCCAGCCTTCCTAGGGGTCTCAGAGGTAGCACAGATACGCAGTATTTT.

V usage is TRBV19 and J usage is TRBJ1-1; 7 bases agree with TRBD1. Germline CDR1 reads LNHDA; CDR2 reads SQIVND (reference sequence). This CDR3 is built from 16 residues. The junction had 14 bases not matched to a gene; V was cut back by 8 bases and J by 2 bases. CDR3 residues: CASLPRARQGNTEAFF. The CDR3 DNA reads TGTGCCAGTTTACCCCGAGCTAGACAGGGAAACACTGAAGCTTTCTTT.

The chain employs TRBV6-5 and TRBJ1-2; unclear D gene. This CDR3 spans 15 amino acids. CDR1 is MNHEY and CDR2 is SVGAGI in the germline V gene. V was clipped by 8 bases and J by 7 bases, with 23 bases between them. As DNA, the CDR3 is TGTGCCAGCTATGATACCGACGGCCCTTCGGCTGGCTACACCTTC. Its protein is CASYDTDGPSAGYTF.

This sequence joins TRBV19 and TRBJ2-7; 11 bases are a match to TRBD2. V shed 4 bases and J 3 bases; nucleotides not matched to a gene: 8. The germline CDR1 and CDR2 sequences are LNHDA and SQIVND (reference sequence). CDR3 size: 16 residues. This chain's CDR3 is CASSSLTSGGLYEQYF. The CDR3 coding sequence is TGTGCCAGTAGTAGCCTAACTAGCGGGGGCCTCTACGAGCAGTACTTC.

The gene calls are TRBV7-2 and TRBJ2-7, with 11 positions matching TRBD1. CDR1 and CDR2 from the germline V gene are SGHTA and FQGNSA. The V and J ends lost 5 bases and 5 bases, in that order; junction bases with no gene match: 5. This CDR3 is built from 14 residues. The CDR3 sequence is CASSRDRGTNEQYF. The CDR3 DNA reads as TGTGCCAGCAGCCGGGACAGGGGGACCAACGAGCAGTACTTC. Full variable domain (missing parts from reference TRBV7-2 and TRBJ2-7): GAGVSQSPSNKVTEKGKDVELRCDPISGHTALYWYRQSLGQGLEFLIYFQGNSAPDKSGLPSDRFSAERTGGSVSTLTIQRTQQEDSAVYLCASSRDRGTNEQYFGPGTRLTVT.